The 21 T cell receptor beta chains reported below all come from one sample, sequenced in a study of cytomegalovirus exposure and HLA in healthy donors. The PCR had 60 Vbeta and 13 Jbeta primers. This table comes from immunoSEQ multiplex PCR, and its TCRdb copy is limited to in-frame clones, with some not included. In total, the table holds about 130,000 clones. Sequencing was done on a sample of PBMCs. The receptors shown here come from a middle-aged woman in good health and CMV-seronegative.

The chain uses TRBV7-6 and TRBJ2-2; the match to TRBD1 covers 9 bases. Germline CDR1 reads SGHVS; CDR2 reads FNYEAQ. The V segment lost 1 base and the J segment 0 bases; nucleotides outside the gene matches: 0. The CDR3 runs 16 residues. The CDR3 protein is CASSLGQGANTGELFF. The CDR3 bases are TGTGCCAGCAGCTTAGGACAGGGGGCGAACACCGGGGAGCTGTTTTTT.

CDR3 DNA: TGCGCCAGCAGCTCCCAGGGAACCTCGAACACTGAAGCTTTCTTT. As protein: CASSSQGTSNTEAFF. The J gene is TRBJ1-1, the V gene TRBV5-1; D may be TRBD1 (5 bases). Germline V gene lookup returns CDR1 SGHRS and CDR2 YFSETQ. The V gene lost 3 bases and the J gene lost 1 base, with 13 bases spanning the gap. This CDR3 is 15 amino acids long.

The rearrangement joins TRBV6-5 to TRBJ2-7; TRBD1 aligns across 8 bases. Trimming at V came to 4 bases and at J to 2 bases, leaving 4 bases not matched to a gene. CDR1 is MNHEY, CDR2 SVGAGI, per germline. This CDR3 is 14 amino acids long. CDR3 in DNA: TGTGCCAGCAGTTTCCAGGGGGCCCCCTACGAGCAGTACTTC. Protein product: CASSFQGAPYEQYF.

The V gene is TRBV15, the J gene TRBJ2-2, with 8 bases matching TRBD1. CDR1 and CDR2 (germline): LNHNV, YYDKDF (reference sequence). Trimming removed 0 bases from V and 5 bases from J; junction bases left unmatched: 5. The length of the CDR3 is 16 residues. The chain's CDR3 is CATSREWDRRTGELFF. CDR3 DNA sequence: TGTGCCACCAGCAGAGAATGGGACAGGAGGACCGGGGAGCTGTTTTTT.

The chain joins TRBV6-5 to TRBJ2-3; TRBD2 agrees at 8 bases. The germline V gene encodes CDR1 MNHEY and CDR2 SVGAGI. The CDR3 covers 14 residues. The V gene end was trimmed by 6 bases and the J gene end by 5 bases; junction bases not matched to a gene: 7. This chain's CDR3 is CASREAGVEDTQYF. As DNA, the CDR3 is TGTGCCAGCAGGGAAGCGGGGGTCGAAGATACGCAGTATTTT.

The chain recombines TRBV6-5 with TRBJ1-2, with TRBD1 matching 7 bases. V shed 6 bases, J shed 6 bases, and the junction held 13 bases outside the gene matches. CDR1 is MNHEY and CDR2 is SVGAGI in the germline V gene. CDR3 size: 15 residues. In DNA, the CDR3 is TGTGCCAGCAGAGAACCCGGGACAGCCTTCAATGGCTACACCTTC. This translates into CASREPGTAFNGYTF.

The rearrangement links TRBV5-1 to TRBJ2-7, with a tentative D call TRBD2 (6 bases). The ends were cut back, 5 bases at V and 2 bases at J, with 11 bases in the middle. CDR1 is SGHRS, CDR2 YFSETQ, per germline. This CDR3 contains 13 residues. The CDR3 is CASSRDSTYEQYF. DNA of the CDR3: TGCGCCAGCAGTAGGGACTCCACCTACGAGCAGTACTTC.

This chain uses TRBV6-4 with TRBJ2-2; 11 bases map to TRBD1. The CDR3 totals 16 residues. Germline-derived CDR1 and CDR2 are MRHNA and SNTAGT. Losses at the gene ends were 0 bases for V and 5 bases for J; bases not matched to a gene: 2. CDR3 sequence: CASSDSRDRGTGELFF. The CDR3 nucleotides read TGTGCCAGCAGTGACTCCCGGGACAGGGGGACCGGGGAGCTGTTTTTT.

The gene calls are TRBV4-3 and TRBJ2-3, with 7 bases matching TRBD1. Germline-derived CDR1 and CDR2 are LGHNA and YSLEER. The CDR3 contains 16 residues. V was pared by 1 base and J by 0 bases, with 4 bases of the junction left unmatched. In DNA form, the CDR3 reads TGCGCCAGCAGCCAAGGCCCGGGACAGAGCACAGATACGCAGTATTTT. Translation gives CASSQGPGQSTDTQYF.

This chain joins TRBV2 and TRBJ1-6, with TRBD1 matching 10 bases. The CDR3 has 16 amino acids. After removal of 6 bases from V and 9 bases from J, the junction contained 11 bases not matched to a gene. CDR1 is SNHLY, CDR2 FYNNEI, per germline. The chain's CDR3 is CASRAVLTGGSSPLHF. The CDR3 DNA follows: TGTGCCAGCAGGGCGGTGTTGACAGGGGGCAGTTCACCCCTCCACTTT. The variable domain in full, completed from reference TRBV2 and TRBJ1-6, reads EPEVTQTPSHQVTQMGQEVILRCVPISNHLYFYWYRQILGQKVEFLVSFYNNEISEKSEIFDDQFSVERPDGSNFTLKIRSTKLEDSAMYFCASRAVLTGGSSPLHFGNGTRLTVT.

The chain carries TRBV18 and TRBJ2-3; 8 positions match TRBD2. The CDR3 is 15 residues long. The trim removed 0 bases at V and 1 base at J, leaving 0 bases unmatched. Germline assignment: CDR1 KGHSH and CDR2 LQKENI. CDR3 sequence: CASSPPTSGTDTQYF. The CDR3 nucleotides read TGTGCCAGCTCACCACCGACTAGCGGCACAGATACGCAGTATTTT.

The rearrangement links TRBV9 to TRBJ2-7, with 8 bases matching TRBD1. Germline CDR1 and CDR2: SGDLS and YYNGEE. This CDR3 contains 15 residues. The junction had 5 bases not matched to a gene; V was cut back by 0 bases and J by 3 bases. CDR3: CASSVASTGDYEQYF. CDR3 DNA sequence: TGTGCCAGCAGCGTAGCCTCGACAGGGGACTACGAGCAGTACTTC.

This chain connects TRBV18 to TRBJ2-1; D is perhaps TRBD2 (6 bases). The CDR3 loop spans 15 amino acids. Germline values: CDR1 KGHSH, CDR2 LQKENI. V shed 2 bases and J shed 9 bases, with 17 bases lying between them. As DNA, the CDR3 is TGTGCCAGCTCACCAGGGGGGTTAGCCCTCAGTGAGCAGTTCTTC. Its translation is CASSPGGLALSEQFF.

This chain links TRBV27 with TRBJ1-1, with D possibly being TRBD1 (6 bases). Germline loops: CDR1 MNHEY, CDR2 SMNVEV (reference sequence). The CDR3 length is 14 residues. Trimming took off 3 bases at V and 3 bases at J, with 11 bases between the two ends. CDR3 coding DNA: TGTGCCAGCAGTTTGAGGGGGAGCGACACTGAAGCTTTCTTT. Translation: CASSLRGSDTEAFF.

The J gene is TRBJ1-1, the V gene TRBV6-5; no clear D gene. This CDR3 is 12 amino acids long. Germline CDR1 MNHEY, CDR2 SVGAGI. The V end was cut by 6 bases, the J end by 11 bases, with 16 bases between. CDR3 nucleotides: TGTGCCAGCAGCCTAGGATCCGCGAAGGCTTTCTTT. Amino acid sequence: CASSLGSAKAFF.

The genes are TRBV7-2 and TRBJ2-1; TRBD2 matches 8 bases. The CDR3 runs to 15 residues. The V segment lost 5 bases and the J segment 9 bases; nucleotides outside the gene matches: 12. The germline V gene has CDR1 SGHTA and CDR2 FQGNSA. The CDR3 spells CASSGGGSGVGEQFF. The CDR3 nucleotides are TGTGCCAGCAGCGGGGGTGGTAGCGGGGTCGGTGAGCAGTTCTTC. The full variable domain, with the rest looked up from reference TRBV7-2 and TRBJ2-1, is GAGVSQSPSNKVTEKGKDVELRCDPISGHTALYWYRQSLGQGLEFLIYFQGNSAPDKSGLPSDRFSAERTGGSVSTLTIQRTQQEDSAVYLCASSGGGSGVGEQFFGPGTRLTVL.

The J gene is TRBJ2-2, the V gene TRBV4-3; 11 bases agree with TRBD2. The germline V gene has CDR1 LGHNA and CDR2 YSLEER. This CDR3 is 18 amino acids long. Trimming took 0 bases from V and 7 from J; bases not matched to a gene: 10. The chain's CDR3 is CASSQDSSSGGFIGELFF. The CDR3, as DNA: TGCGCCAGCAGCCAAGATTCCTCTAGCGGGGGGTTTATCGGGGAGCTGTTTTTT.

The chain is built from TRBV5-1 and TRBJ2-2; TRBD1 agrees at 9 bases. This CDR3 has 15 amino acids. The J segment lost 5 bases and the V segment lost 5 bases, leaving 7 bases of the junction unmatched. Germline CDR1 SGHRS, CDR2 YFSETQ. The DNA for the CDR3 is TGCGCCAGCAGACAAACAGGGGGCGGAACCGGGGAGCTGTTTTTT. This gives the protein CASRQTGGGTGELFF.

The chain uses TRBV4-2 and TRBJ1-3; no firm D call. Germline V gene sequence: CDR1 LGHNA, CDR2 YNFKEQ. The CDR3 runs 17 residues. Deletions cut 1 base from V and 0 bases from J, with 13 bases between. In DNA, the CDR3 is TGTGCCAGCAGCCAAGTCGCCGGGGAACTCTCTGGAAACACCATATATTTT. Translation: CASSQVAGELSGNTIYF.

The chain has TRBV6-1 and TRBJ2-4; D is possibly TRBD2 (5 bases). CDR1 is MNHNS and CDR2 is SASEGT in the germline V gene. CDR3 length: 12 amino acids. V lost 0 bases, J lost 15 bases, and 12 bases lay in between. The CDR3 DNA follows: TGTGCCAGCAGTGAAGCGCGAGGGTCCGGGTACTTC. Encoded protein: CASSEARGSGYF.

The chain recombines TRBV7-2 with TRBJ2-3; D is unresolved. The length of the CDR3 is 12 residues. The germline V gene encodes CDR1 SGHTA and CDR2 FQGNSA. The germline V and J ends were trimmed by 5 bases and 2 bases, with 5 bases remaining between them. CDR3 sequence reads: CASSPFTDTQYF. The CDR3 DNA reads TGTGCCAGCAGCCCCTTCACAGATACGCAGTATTTT.